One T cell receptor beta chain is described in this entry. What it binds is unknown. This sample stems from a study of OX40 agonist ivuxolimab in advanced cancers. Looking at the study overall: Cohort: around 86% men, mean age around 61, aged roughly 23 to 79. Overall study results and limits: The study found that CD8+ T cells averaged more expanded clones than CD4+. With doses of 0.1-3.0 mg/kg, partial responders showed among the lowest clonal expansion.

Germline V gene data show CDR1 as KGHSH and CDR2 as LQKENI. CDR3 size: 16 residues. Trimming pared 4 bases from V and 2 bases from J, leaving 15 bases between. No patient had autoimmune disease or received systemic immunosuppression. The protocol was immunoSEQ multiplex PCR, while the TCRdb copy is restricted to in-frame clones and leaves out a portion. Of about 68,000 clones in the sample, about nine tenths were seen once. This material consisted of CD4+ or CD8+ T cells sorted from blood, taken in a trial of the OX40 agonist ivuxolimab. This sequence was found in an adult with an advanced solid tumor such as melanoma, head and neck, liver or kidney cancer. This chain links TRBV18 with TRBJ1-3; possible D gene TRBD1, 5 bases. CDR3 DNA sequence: TGTGCCAGCTCACAAAACCTCAGGGAAACTGGAAACACCATATATTTT. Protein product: CASSQNLRETGNTIYF.